The clone carrying this T cell receptor (beta chain) has a handful of counts. Its cognate antigen is unknown. This sample is part of a study of cytomegalovirus exposure and HLA in healthy donors. Study at large: A prior study identified approximately 120 million unique TCR beta sequences from 200 million or so T cells. Early release data held 75 million to 90 million unique TCRs from HLA-typed donors. Study-wide findings and caveats: Most of the TCR beta V segments (in an earlier analysis) were productive either about 87% or about 30% of the time.

This CDR3 has 15 residues. Germline CDR1 is LGHNA and CDR2 is YSLEER. The V end was cut by 4 bases, the J end by 2 bases, with 13 bases between. PCR primers comprised 60 Vbeta and 13 Jbeta primers. Using immunoSEQ multiplex PCR, the repertoire was profiled, and TCRdb retains in-frame clones only, with some absent. The data show some 190,000 clones, around three quarters seen once. This sequence was found in a woman between 25 and 40 years old in good health and CMV-seronegative. The genes are TRBV4-3 and TRBJ2-3; D uncertain. Sequencing was performed on PBMCs. The CDR3 bases are TGCGCCAGCAGCCCCGGTTTTTTCCCCACAGATACGCAGTATTTT. This gives the protein CASSPGFFPTDTQYF.